The 20 T cell receptor beta chains reported below all come from one sample, sequenced in a study of technical replicates of blood from several donors (dated by TCRdb to about 2017). The library was built by means of the immunoSEQ multiplex PCR assay. TCRdb took over this immuneACCESS table, retaining in-frame rearrangements with V and J assigned. Such tables are incomplete; in checked studies, under half of the missing clones stem from an unresolved V gene, and the remainder is unexplained. Within this sample are about 69,000 clones, with about 90% of them counted one time only. Roughly 4.8% of the sample lies in the top ten. The sample consisted of PBMCs. The receptors were sampled from a human donor in good health. Some clones in this sample may be carry-over from other donors' samples.

The J gene is TRBJ1-3, the V gene TRBV9, with TRBD1 as a possible D gene (6 bases). Germline V CDR1 and CDR2: SGDLS, YYNGEE. This CDR3 region has 15 residues. Trimming removed 4 bases at V and 3 bases at J, with 14 bases between. CDR3 sequence: CASSPEGTRGNTIYF. As DNA, the CDR3 is TGTGCCAGCAGCCCCGAGGGGACACGTGGAAACACCATATATTTT.

The gene calls are TRBV7-3 and TRBJ1-6, with D possibly TRBD1 on 6 matching bases. CDR1 is SGHTA and CDR2 is FQGTGA in the germline V gene. V was trimmed by 3 bases and J by 6 bases, leaving 9 bases between them. The CDR3 sequence is 14 residues long. This CDR3 reads CASSFGQINSPLHF. CDR3 bases: TGTGCCAGCAGCTTCGGACAGATTAATTCACCCCTCCACTTT.

The V gene is TRBV6-1, the J gene TRBJ2-1; 10 bases line up with TRBD2. Germline V gene data show CDR1 as MNHNS and CDR2 as SASEGT. This CDR3 is built from 18 residues. The trim removed 4 bases at V and 5 bases at J, leaving 14 bases unmatched. The CDR3 nucleotides read TGTGCCAGCAGTGGGGCCCCTCCGGGACTAGCGTTACACAATGAGCAGTTCTTC. As protein: CASSGAPPGLALHNEQFF.

The chain uses TRBV9 and TRBJ2-2; TRBD2 matches at 7 bases. This CDR3 contains 15 residues. Losses at the gene ends were 0 bases for V and 8 bases for J; bases not matched to a gene: 7. Looked up from germline, CDR1 is SGDLS and CDR2 is YYNGEE. This CDR3 is CASSVGLAGGGELFF. The CDR3 DNA follows: TGTGCCAGCAGCGTAGGACTAGCCGGAGGGGGGGAGCTGTTTTTT.

This clone was seen once. The chain links TRBV5-1 to TRBJ2-2; D is uncertain. From germline, CDR1 is SGHRS and CDR2 YFSETQ. V was clipped by 4 bases and J by 4 bases, with 11 bases between them. The CDR3 covers 14 residues. CDR3 protein: CASSLPSGTGELFF. The CDR3 DNA follows: TGCGCCAGCAGCCTACCGTCCGGCACCGGGGAGCTGTTTTTT.

The chain carries TRBV6-6 and TRBJ1-5; D is possibly TRBD1 (6 bases). This CDR3 spans 15 amino acids. The V gene lost 2 bases and the J gene lost 5 bases, with 13 bases spanning the gap. Germline loops: CDR1 MNHNY, CDR2 SVGAGI (reference sequence). The CDR3 sequence: CASSYTGGMDQPQHF. The DNA for the CDR3 is TGTGCCAGCAGTTACACGGGGGGCATGGATCAGCCCCAGCATTTT.

The V and J genes are TRBV4-3 and TRBJ1-3; no clear D gene. The CDR3 spans 16 residues. V lost 0 bases and J 1 base, leaving 10 bases between the germline ends. The germline V gene has CDR1 LGHNA and CDR2 YSLEER. CDR3: CASSQDYPRSGNTIYF. Here the CDR3 DNA reads TGCGCCAGCAGCCAAGATTATCCCAGATCTGGAAACACCATATATTTT.

This clone came up once. The chain combines TRBV11-2 with TRBJ2-7; 9 bases fit TRBD1. The V gene end was trimmed by 1 base and the J gene end by 3 bases; junction bases not matched to a gene: 7. This CDR3 comprises 16 residues. CDR1 is SGHAT, CDR2 FQNNGV, per germline. Here the CDR3 reads CASSLGAGTGYYEQYF. The CDR3, as DNA: TGTGCCAGCAGCTTAGGGGCGGGGACAGGGTACTACGAGCAGTACTTC.

The chain combines TRBV5-8 with TRBJ2-7, with TRBD2 matching over 7 bases. This CDR3 is 14 amino acids long. Germline CDR1 and CDR2: SGHTS and YDEGEE. Germline trimming cut 0 bases from V and 4 bases from J; bases unmatched to any gene: 4. DNA of the CDR3: TGTGCCAGCAGCTTGGTACAGCGGGGATACGAGCAGTACTTC. Translation gives CASSLVQRGYEQYF.

This sequence joins TRBV11-1 and TRBJ2-2; 7 bases are shared with TRBD1. The trim removed 7 bases at V and 4 bases at J, leaving 6 bases unmatched. The CDR3 runs to 14 residues. Germline V CDR1 and CDR2: SGHAT, FQDESV (reference sequence). The CDR3, as DNA: TGTGCCAGCAAGCAGGGGGATGTCACCGGGGAGCTGTTTTTT. This codes for CASKQGDVTGELFF.

The chain links TRBV10-3 to TRBJ2-3; 8 nucleotides match TRBD2. CDR3 size: 18 residues. Germline lookup yields CDR1 ENHRY and CDR2 SYGVKD. The J segment lost 0 bases and the V segment lost 4 bases, leaving 12 bases of the junction unmatched. CDR3 bases: TGTGCCATCAGTGGGGGCCAGCGGGGGCTCACTAGCACAGATACGCAGTATTTT. Its protein product is CAISGGQRGLTSTDTQYF.

This clone has just one count. The chain recombines TRBV6-1 with TRBJ1-1; TRBD1 agrees at 11 bases. The germline CDR1 and CDR2 sequences are MNHNS and SASEGT. The CDR3 is 14 residues long. The J segment lost 4 bases and the V segment lost 5 bases, leaving 3 bases of the junction unmatched. The CDR3 loop reads CASSRTGGPTEAFF. The CDR3 DNA sequence: TGTGCCAGCAGTAGGACAGGGGGCCCCACTGAAGCTTTCTTT.

This clone was counted between two and nine times. The chain carries TRBV5-5 and TRBJ1-6, with 8 bases lining up with TRBD1. The junction had 6 bases not matched to a gene; V was cut back by 3 bases and J by 7 bases. The CDR3 is made up of 15 amino acids. Germline V gene lookup returns CDR1 SGHKS and CDR2 YYEKEE (reference sequence). CDR3 DNA: TGTGCCAGCAGCTACGGACAGGGTCTGAATTCACCCCTCCACTTT. Protein: CASSYGQGLNSPLHF.

This chain links TRBV2 with TRBJ1-2; 7 nucleotides match TRBD1. Trimming took 3 bases from V and 1 from J; bases not matched to a gene: 8. CDR1 SNHLY and CDR2 FYNNEI come from the germline V gene. CDR3 length: 16 amino acids. The CDR3 DNA is TGTGCCAGCAGTGATCCAGACAGGGCCGGTAACTATGGCTACACCTTC. It yields the protein CASSDPDRAGNYGYTF.

The V and J genes are TRBV4-1 and TRBJ2-5, with D maybe TRBD2 (5 bases). The CDR3 length is 16 residues. The germline V gene has CDR1 MGHRA and CDR2 YSYEKL. V was trimmed by 0 bases and J by 2 bases, leaving 13 bases between them. The CDR3 here is CASSQETLRGQETQYF. CDR3 DNA: TGCGCCAGCAGCCAAGAAACCCTCCGGGGTCAAGAGACCCAGTACTTC.

This sequence joins TRBV5-6 and TRBJ1-6; 7 bases match TRBD1. V dropped 0 bases and J dropped 8; count of bases not matched to a gene: 5. The CDR3 covers 15 residues. In germline, CDR1 is SGHDT, CDR2 YYEEEE. The CDR3: CASSLGQGVHSPLHF. Here the CDR3 DNA reads TGTGCCAGCAGCTTGGGCCAGGGGGTCCATTCACCCCTCCACTTT.

In this sample, this clone turned up once. V gene TRBV9 combines with J gene TRBJ2-1, with 14 nucleotides matching TRBD2. There are 20 residues in the CDR3. The germline V gene encodes CDR1 SGDLS and CDR2 YYNGEE. With 4 bases clipped from V and 2 bases from J, the junction kept 14 bases outside the gene matches. The DNA of the CDR3 is TGTGCCAGCAGCCCAACCCCCGGGACTAGCGGGAGAATAACCTACAATGAGCAGTTCTTC. Its translation: CASSPTPGTSGRITYNEQFF.

V and J are TRBV7-3 and TRBJ2-1; D not resolved. The CDR3 runs 13 residues. CDR1 and CDR2 (germline): SGHTA, FQGTGA. The V end lost 2 bases, the J end lost 5 bases, and 7 bases lay between the germline ends. The DNA of the CDR3 is TGTGCCAGCAGCTTATCTAGAAACAATGAGCAGTTCTTC. This codes for CASSLSRNNEQFF.

V is TRBV15 and J is TRBJ1-1; D call uncertain. Trimming removed 7 bases at V and 4 bases at J, with 13 bases between. From germline, CDR1 is LNHNV and CDR2 YYDKDF (reference sequence). CDR3 size: 13 residues. The DNA for the CDR3 is TGTGCCACCAACGAGGCGACGGGCACTGAAGCTTTCTTT. It codes for CATNEATGTEAFF.

This clone appeared a few times. The chain uses TRBV19 and TRBJ2-6, with D possibly being TRBD1 (6 bases). Germline CDR1 is LNHDA and CDR2 is SQIVND (reference sequence). The V end was cut by 2 bases, the J end by 3 bases, with 8 bases between. The CDR3 is 15 residues long. This chain's CDR3 is CASSIRTVGANVLTF. As DNA, the CDR3 is TGTGCCAGTAGTATAAGGACAGTTGGGGCCAACGTCCTGACTTTC.